One and the same sample provided the 3 T cell receptor beta chains below, sequenced in a study of shared clonotypes between healthy human individuals. Clones were sequenced by immunoSEQ multiplex PCR, and TCRdb holds only the in-frame ones, with some missing. The repertoire holds some 1,600,000 clones, with 95% to 99% as singletons. The source material was naive CD4+ T cells sorted from blood. Regarding subset: CD45RA+ positively selected. These receptors came from a man aged 30 to 39 in good health.

This rearrangement joins TRBV5-4 to TRBJ2-3; TRBD1 aligns across 7 bases. Losses at the gene ends were 4 bases for V and 4 bases for J; bases not matched to a gene: 6. This CDR3 has 14 amino acids. CDR1 is SGHNT and CDR2 is YYREEE in the germline V gene (reference sequence). Here the CDR3 reads CASSLRQGSDTQYF. The DNA for the CDR3 is TGTGCCAGCAGCCTAAGACAGGGATCAGATACGCAGTATTTT.

The CDR3 nucleotides read TGTGCCAGCAGCGTAGAACTGCTCGCCTACGAGCAGTACTTC. Protein sequence: CASSVELLAYEQYF. The genes are TRBV9 and TRBJ2-7; D gene uncertain. Trimming took off 0 bases at V and 2 bases at J, with 9 bases between the two ends. The CDR3 totals 14 residues. Looked up from germline, CDR1 is SGDLS and CDR2 is YYNGEE.

The count of this clone is one. The chain combines TRBV5-1 with TRBJ1-2; 8 bases align to TRBD1. J lost 4 bases, V lost 4 bases, and 3 bases had no gene match. Germline lookup yields CDR1 SGHRS and CDR2 YFSETQ. The CDR3 loop spans 13 amino acids. The CDR3 DNA sequence: TGCGCCAGCAGCCCGACAGGGGTCTATGGCTACACCTTC. Translated: CASSPTGVYGYTF.